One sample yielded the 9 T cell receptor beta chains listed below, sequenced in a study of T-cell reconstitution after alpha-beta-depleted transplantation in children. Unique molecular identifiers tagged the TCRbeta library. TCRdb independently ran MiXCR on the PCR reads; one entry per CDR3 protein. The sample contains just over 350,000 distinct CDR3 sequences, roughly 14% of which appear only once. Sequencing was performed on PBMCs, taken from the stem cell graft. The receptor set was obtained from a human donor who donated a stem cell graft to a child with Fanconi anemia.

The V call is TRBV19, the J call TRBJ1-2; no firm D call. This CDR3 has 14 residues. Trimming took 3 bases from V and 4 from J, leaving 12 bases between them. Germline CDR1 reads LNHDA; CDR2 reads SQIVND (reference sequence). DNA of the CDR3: TGTGCCAGTAGTATGGGAATGGAATCCTATGGCTACACCTTC. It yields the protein CASSMGMESYGYTF.

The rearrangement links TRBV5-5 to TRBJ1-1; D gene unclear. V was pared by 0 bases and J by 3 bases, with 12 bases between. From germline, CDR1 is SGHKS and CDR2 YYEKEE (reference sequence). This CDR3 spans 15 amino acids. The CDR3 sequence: CASSLGFTRDTEAFF. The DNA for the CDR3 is TGTGCCAGCAGCTTGGGGTTTACCCGGGACACTGAAGCTTTCTTT.

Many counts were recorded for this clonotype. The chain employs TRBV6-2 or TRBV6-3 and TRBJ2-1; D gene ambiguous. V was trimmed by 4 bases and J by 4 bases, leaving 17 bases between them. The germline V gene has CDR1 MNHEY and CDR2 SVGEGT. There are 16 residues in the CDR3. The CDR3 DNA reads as TGTGCCAGCAGTTTAGCCCCCATGACGGAATACAATGAGCAGTTCTTC. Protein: CASSLAPMTEYNEQFF.

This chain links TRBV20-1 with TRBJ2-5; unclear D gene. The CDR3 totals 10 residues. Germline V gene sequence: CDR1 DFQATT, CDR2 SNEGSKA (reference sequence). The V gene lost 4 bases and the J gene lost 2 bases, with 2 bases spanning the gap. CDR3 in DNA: TGCAGTGCTACTCAAGAGACCCAGTACTTC. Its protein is CSATQETQYF.

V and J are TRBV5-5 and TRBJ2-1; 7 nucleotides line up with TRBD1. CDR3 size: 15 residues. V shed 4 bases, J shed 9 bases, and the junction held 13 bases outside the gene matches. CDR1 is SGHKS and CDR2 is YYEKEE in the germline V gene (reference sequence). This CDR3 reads CASSLFQGQAGEQFF. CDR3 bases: TGTGCCAGCAGCCTGTTCCAAGGACAGGCGGGTGAGCAGTTCTTC. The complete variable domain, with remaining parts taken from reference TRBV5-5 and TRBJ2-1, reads DAGVTQSPTHLIKTRGQQVTLRCSPISGHKSVSWYQQVLGQGPQFIFQYYEKEERGRGNFPDRFSARQFPNYSSELNVNALLLGDSALYLCASSLFQGQAGEQFFGPGTRLTVL.

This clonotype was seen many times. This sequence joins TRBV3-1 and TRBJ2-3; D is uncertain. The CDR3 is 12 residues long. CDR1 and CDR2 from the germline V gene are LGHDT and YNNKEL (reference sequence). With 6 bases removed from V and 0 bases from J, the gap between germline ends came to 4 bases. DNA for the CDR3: TGTGCCAGCAGAGACAGCACAGATACGCAGTATTTT. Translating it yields CASRDSTDTQYF.

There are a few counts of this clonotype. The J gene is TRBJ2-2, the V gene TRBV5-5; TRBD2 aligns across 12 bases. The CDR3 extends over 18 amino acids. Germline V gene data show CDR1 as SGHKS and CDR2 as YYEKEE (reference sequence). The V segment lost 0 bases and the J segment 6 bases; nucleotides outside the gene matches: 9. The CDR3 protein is CASSLVPSLAGGAGELFF. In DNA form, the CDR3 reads TGTGCCAGCAGCTTGGTCCCCTCACTAGCGGGGGGCGCCGGGGAGCTGTTTTTT.

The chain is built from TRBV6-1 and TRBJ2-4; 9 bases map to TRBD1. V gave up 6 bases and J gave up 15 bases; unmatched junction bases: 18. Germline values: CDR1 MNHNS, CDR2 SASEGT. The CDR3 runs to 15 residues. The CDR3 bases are TGTGCCAGCAGCCCCGGAGAGAGACAGGGGGTGTTGTTGTACTTC. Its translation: CASSPGERQGVLLYF.

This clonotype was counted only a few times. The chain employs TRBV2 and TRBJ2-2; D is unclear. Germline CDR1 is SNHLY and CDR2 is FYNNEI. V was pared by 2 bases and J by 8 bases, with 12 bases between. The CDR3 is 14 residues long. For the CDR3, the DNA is TGTGCCAGCAGTGAATCCGGTTCCCGGGGGGAGCTGTTTTTT. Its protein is CASSESGSRGELFF.